This T cell receptor (beta chain) was sequenced in a study of T-cell reconstitution after alpha-beta-depleted transplantation in children. Preparation of the TCRbeta library involved a method that used unique molecular identifiers. TCRdb processed the PCR reads anew with MiXCR; each CDR3 protein has one entry. Of tens of thousands of distinct CDR3 sequences in the sample, 15% to 20% were seen once. Study observations and caveats: T-cell counts and diversity at one year post-transplant came mainly from newly produced T cells. Reportedly, roughly two months post-transplant, alpha-beta T cells arose from several hundred expanded graft clones.

Notes on this clonotype: As yet, its antigen is unknown.

This CDR3 comprises 14 residues. CDR1 is SGHRS, CDR2 YFSETQ, per germline. After removal of 5 bases from V and 6 bases from J, the junction contained 5 bases not matched to a gene. The rearrangement links TRBV5-1 to TRBJ1-5; 10 bases agree with TRBD1. This receptor was identified in a male patient aged 2-10 years who had a stem cell transplant for acute lymphoblastic leukemia, so the T cells may come from the graft donor. Sequenced material: PBMCs, mostly from graft donor cells, taken 360 days after TCRalphabeta/CD19-depleted stem cell transplant. Here the CDR3 DNA reads TGCGCCAGCAGTCGGGACAGGGGCGGTCAGCCCCAGCATTTT. Translation: CASSRDRGGQPQHF. Full variable domain (remainder filled in from reference TRBV5-1 and TRBJ1-5): KAGVTQTPRYLIKTRGQQVTLSCSPISGHRSVSWYQQTPGQGLQFLFEYFSETQRNKGNFPGRFSGRQFSNSRSEMNVSTLELGDSALYLCASSRDRGGQPQHFGDGTRLSIL.